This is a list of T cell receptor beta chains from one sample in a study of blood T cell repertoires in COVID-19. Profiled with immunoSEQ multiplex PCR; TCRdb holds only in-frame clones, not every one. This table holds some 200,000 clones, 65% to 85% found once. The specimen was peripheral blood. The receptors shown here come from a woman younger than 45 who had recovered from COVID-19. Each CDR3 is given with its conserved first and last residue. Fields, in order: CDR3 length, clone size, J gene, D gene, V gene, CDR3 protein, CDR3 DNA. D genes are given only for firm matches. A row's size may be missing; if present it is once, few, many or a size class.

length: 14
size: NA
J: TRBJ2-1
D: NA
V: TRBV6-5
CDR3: CASSYSTEGYEQFF
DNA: TGTGCCAGCAGTTACTCCACGGAGGGCTATGAGCAGTTCTTC

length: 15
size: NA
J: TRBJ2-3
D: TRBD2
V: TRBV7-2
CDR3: CASSPLGLVGDTQYF
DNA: TGTGCCAGCAGCCCTCTCGGACTAGTTGGGGATACGCAGTATTTT

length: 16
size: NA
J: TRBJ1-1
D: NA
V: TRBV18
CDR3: CASSPLNRGGDTEAFF
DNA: TGTGCCAGCTCACCACTAAATCGGGGAGGGGACACTGAAGCTTTCTTT

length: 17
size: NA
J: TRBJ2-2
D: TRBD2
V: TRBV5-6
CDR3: CASSFSPRGSSRGELFF
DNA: TGTGCCAGCAGCTTTTCGCCCCGCGGGAGCTCCCGCGGGGAGCTGTTTTTT

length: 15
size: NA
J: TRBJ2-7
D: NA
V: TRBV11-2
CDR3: CASSMTGLSNDEQYF
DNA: TGTGCCAGCAGCATGACGGGACTTTCAAACGACGAGCAGTACTTC

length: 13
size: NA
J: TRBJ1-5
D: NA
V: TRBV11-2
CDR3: CASSLRGNQPQHF
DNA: TGTGCCAGCAGCTTAAGGGGTAATCAGCCCCAGCATTTT

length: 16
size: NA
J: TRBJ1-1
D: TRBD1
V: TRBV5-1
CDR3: CASSWGPGTGGTEAFF
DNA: TGCGCCAGCAGCTGGGGTCCCGGGACAGGGGGGACTGAAGCTTTCTTT

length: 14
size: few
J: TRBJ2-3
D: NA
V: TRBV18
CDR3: CASSPASRTDTQYF
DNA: TGTGCCAGCTCACCGGCTAGCCGCACAGATACGCAGTATTTT

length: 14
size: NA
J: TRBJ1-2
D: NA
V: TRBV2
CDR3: CASNTNKVDYGYTF
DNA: TGTGCCAGCAATACTAACAAGGTTGACTATGGCTACACCTTC

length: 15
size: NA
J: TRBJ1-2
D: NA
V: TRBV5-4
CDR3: CASSRARDIRGSYTF
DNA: TGTGCCAGCAGCCGAGCCCGGGACATCCGTGGGAGCTACACCTTC

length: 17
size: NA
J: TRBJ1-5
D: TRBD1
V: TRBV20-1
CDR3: CSASSFSGTGTNQPQHF
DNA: TGCAGTGCTAGTTCGTTTTCGGGGACAGGTACTAATCAGCCCCAGCATTTT

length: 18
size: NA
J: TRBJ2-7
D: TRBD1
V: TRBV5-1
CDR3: CASSFRPGTGADPYEQYF
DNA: TGCGCCAGCAGCTTTCGGCCCGGGACAGGCGCGGACCCCTACGAGCAGTACTTC

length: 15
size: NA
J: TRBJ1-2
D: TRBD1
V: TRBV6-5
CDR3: CASSYPSGTGNGYTF
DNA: TGTGCCAGCAGTTACCCTTCCGGGACAGGGAATGGCTACACCTTC

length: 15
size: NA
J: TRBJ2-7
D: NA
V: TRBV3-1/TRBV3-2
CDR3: CASSQASSPSYEQYF
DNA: TGTGCCAGCAGCCAAGCTAGTAGCCCCTCCTACGAGCAGTACTTC

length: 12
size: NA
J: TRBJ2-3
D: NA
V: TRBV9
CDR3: CASSALSDTQYF
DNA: TGTGCCAGCAGCGCCCTCTCGGATACGCAGTATTTT

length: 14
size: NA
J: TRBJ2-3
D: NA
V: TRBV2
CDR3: CASSEVGTKDTQYF
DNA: TGTGCCAGCAGTGAAGTCGGGACAAAAGATACGCAGTATTTT

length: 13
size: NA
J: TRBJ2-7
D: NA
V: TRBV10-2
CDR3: CASTTGFGVEQYF
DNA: TGCGCCAGCACAACAGGGTTCGGAGTAGAGCAGTACTTC

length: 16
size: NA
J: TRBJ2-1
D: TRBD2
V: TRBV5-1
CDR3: CASSLGLADAYNEQFF
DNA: TGCGCCAGCAGCTTGGGGCTAGCGGACGCCTACAATGAGCAGTTCTTC

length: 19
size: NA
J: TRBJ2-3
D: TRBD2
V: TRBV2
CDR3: CASSEALPASGRGTDTQYF
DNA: TGTGCCAGCAGTGAAGCGCTTCCGGCTAGCGGGAGGGGCACAGATACGCAGTATTTT